Listed here are 4 T cell receptor beta chains from one sample, sequenced in a study of beta chain features in type 1 diabetes. Every isolated RNA sample was fully reverse transcribed, so sequencing captured expressed TCRB transcripts. Only in-frame clones appear in the TCRdb table, and some are missing; sequencing was by immunoSEQ multiplex PCR. This sample has about 900,000 clones; about 17% occur once, and the top ten carry roughly 0.025%. The sequenced material came from naive CD4+ T cells from blood. All receptors derive from a woman younger than 30 in good health.

For the CDR3, the DNA is TGTGCCAGCAGCTTGGGCCCGGCCATACTACAAAATCAAGAGACCCAGTACTTC. Amino acids: CASSLGPAILQNQETQYF. The rearrangement joins TRBV5-4 to TRBJ2-5, with D unclear. The CDR3 has 18 residues. Trimming took off 0 bases at V and 2 bases at J, with 20 bases between the two ends. CDR1 and CDR2 (germline): SGHNT, YYREEE (reference sequence).

This chain links TRBV28 with TRBJ2-3, with TRBD2 matching over 11 bases. CDR1 is MDHEN, CDR2 SYDVKM, per germline. This CDR3 comprises 19 residues. J was trimmed by 4 bases and V by 6 bases; bases with no gene match: 18. Here the CDR3 reads CASSARPGQTSGKADTQYF. For the CDR3, the DNA is TGTGCCAGCAGCGCCCGGCCCGGTCAGACTAGCGGGAAGGCAGATACGCAGTATTTT.

This clone occurred a few times. J is TRBJ2-1 and V is TRBV9; 7 nucleotides match TRBD2. The germline V gene has CDR1 SGDLS and CDR2 YYNGEE. V dropped 2 bases and J dropped 2; count of bases not matched to a gene: 7. The length of the CDR3 is 16 residues. CDR3 nucleotide sequence: TGTGCCAGCAGCGTGGCGGGAGATGTGACCTACAATGAGCAGTTCTTC. Translating it yields CASSVAGDVTYNEQFF.

J is TRBJ2-3 and V is TRBV29-1; D may be TRBD2 (5 bases). There are 14 residues in the CDR3. Per germline, CDR1 SQVTM and CDR2 ANQGSEA. V dropped 5 bases and J dropped 0 bases, with 12 bases sitting between them. The DNA for the CDR3 is TGCAGCGTTCGGACCTGGACTAGCACAGATACGCAGTATTTT. Translated, it gives CSVRTWTSTDTQYF.